This TCR beta chain comes out of a study of T cell changes during pregnancy in multiple sclerosis. Only in-frame clones appear in the TCRdb table, and some are missing; sequencing was by immunoSEQ multiplex PCR. The sample lists approximately 13,000 clones, approximately 95% occurring once. The V gene's germline CDR1 is SGHTA and CDR2 FQGNSA. V gave up 2 bases and J gave up 4 bases; unmatched junction bases: 8. The CDR3 is 19 residues long. V usage is TRBV7-2 and J usage is TRBJ2-2; TRBD2 matches 15 bases. The clonotype comes from a female donor in good health, enrolled as a control in a pregnancy study. The sample here was peripheral blood, taken in the second trimester of pregnancy. In DNA form, the CDR3 reads TGTGCCAGCAGCTTAAGGCCGGGACTAGCGGGGGGCCCCACCGGGGAGCTGTTTTTT. It translates to CASSLRPGLAGGPTGELFF. Together with reference TRBV7-2 and TRBJ2-2, the CDR3 gives the full variable domain: GAGVSQSPSNKVTEKGKDVELRCDPISGHTALYWYRQSLGQGLEFLIYFQGNSAPDKSGLPSDRFSAERTGGSVSTLTIQRTQQEDSAVYLCASSLRPGLAGGPTGELFFGEGSRLTVL.